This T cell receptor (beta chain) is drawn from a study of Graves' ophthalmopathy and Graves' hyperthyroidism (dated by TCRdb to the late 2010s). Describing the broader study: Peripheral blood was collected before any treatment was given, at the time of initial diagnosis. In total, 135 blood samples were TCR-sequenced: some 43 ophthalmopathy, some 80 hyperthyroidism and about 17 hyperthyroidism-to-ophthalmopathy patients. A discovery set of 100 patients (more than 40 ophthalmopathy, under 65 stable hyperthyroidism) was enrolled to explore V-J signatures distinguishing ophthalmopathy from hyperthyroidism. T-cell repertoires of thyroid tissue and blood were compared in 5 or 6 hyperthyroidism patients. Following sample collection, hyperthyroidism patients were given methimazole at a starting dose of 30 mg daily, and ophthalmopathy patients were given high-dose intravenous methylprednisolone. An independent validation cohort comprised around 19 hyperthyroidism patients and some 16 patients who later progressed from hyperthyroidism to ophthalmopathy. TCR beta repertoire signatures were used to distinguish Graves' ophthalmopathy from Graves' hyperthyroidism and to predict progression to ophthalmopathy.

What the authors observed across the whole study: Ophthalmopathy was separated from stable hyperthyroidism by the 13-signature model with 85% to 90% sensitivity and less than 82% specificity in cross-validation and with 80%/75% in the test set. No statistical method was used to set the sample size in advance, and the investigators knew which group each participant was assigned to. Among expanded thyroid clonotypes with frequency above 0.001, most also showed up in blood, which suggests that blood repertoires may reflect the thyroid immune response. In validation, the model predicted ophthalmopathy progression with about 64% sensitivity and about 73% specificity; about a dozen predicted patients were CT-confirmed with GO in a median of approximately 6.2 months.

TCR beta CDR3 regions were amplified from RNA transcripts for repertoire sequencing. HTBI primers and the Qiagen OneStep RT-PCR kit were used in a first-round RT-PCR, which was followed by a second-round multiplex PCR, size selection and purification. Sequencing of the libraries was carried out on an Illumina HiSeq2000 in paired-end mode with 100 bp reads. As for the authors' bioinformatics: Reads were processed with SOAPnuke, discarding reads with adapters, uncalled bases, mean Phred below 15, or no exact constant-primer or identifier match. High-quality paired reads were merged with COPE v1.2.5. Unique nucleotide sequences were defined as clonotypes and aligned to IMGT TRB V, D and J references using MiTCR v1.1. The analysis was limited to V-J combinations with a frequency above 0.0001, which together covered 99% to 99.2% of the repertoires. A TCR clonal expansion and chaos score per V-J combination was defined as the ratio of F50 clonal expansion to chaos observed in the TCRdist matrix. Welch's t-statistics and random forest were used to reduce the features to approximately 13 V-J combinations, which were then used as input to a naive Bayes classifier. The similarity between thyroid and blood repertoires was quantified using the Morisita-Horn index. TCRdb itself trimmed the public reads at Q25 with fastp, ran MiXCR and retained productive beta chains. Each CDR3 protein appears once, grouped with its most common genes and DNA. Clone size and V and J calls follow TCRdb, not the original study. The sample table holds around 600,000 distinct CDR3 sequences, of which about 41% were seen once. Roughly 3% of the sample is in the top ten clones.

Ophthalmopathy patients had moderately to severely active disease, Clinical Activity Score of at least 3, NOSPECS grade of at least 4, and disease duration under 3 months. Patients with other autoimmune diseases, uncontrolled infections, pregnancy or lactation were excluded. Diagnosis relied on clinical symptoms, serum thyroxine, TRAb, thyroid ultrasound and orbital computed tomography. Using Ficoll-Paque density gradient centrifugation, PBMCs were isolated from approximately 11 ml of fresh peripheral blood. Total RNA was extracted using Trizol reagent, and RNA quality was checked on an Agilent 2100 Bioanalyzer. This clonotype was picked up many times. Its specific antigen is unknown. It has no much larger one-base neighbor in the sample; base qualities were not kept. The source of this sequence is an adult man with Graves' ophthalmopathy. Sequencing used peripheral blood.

The CDR3 loop reads CSARDAGTGANVLTF. In nucleotides, the sequence is TGCAGTGCTAGAGATGCGGGTACTGGGGCCAACGTCCTGACTTTC. The sequence is built from TRBV20-1 and TRBJ2-6; the D segment could be TRBD2, given 5 matching bases. The CDR3 measures 15 amino acids from cysteine to phenylalanine. Only CDR3 DNA is held: 45 bases, read in frame from base 1. The V end loses 0 bases and the J end loses 2 bases, and a stretch of 8 bases separates them. The germline V gene (reference sequence) specifies DFQATT as CDR1 and SNEGSKA as CDR2.